This T cell receptor beta chain was observed in a study of blood T cells in healthy people across ages. CDR3 length: 15 residues. Each sample gave at least 6.5 million isolated PBMCs. It was with a sample-barcoded 5' primer and a J-beta primer mix that a second PCR of roughly 7 to 11 cycles was run. Each of the cDNA molecules was tagged by a template-switch adaptor with 12 random nucleotides. TCRdb re-analysed the 5' RACE reads in MiXCR, keeping a single row per CDR3 protein. The table has over a million distinct CDR3 sequences, approximately 60% seen once; the top ten hold over 5%. Study-level points and caveats: A strong correlation was seen between TCR beta diversity and naive T cell percentage.

Remarks on this clonotype: The antigen remains undetermined.

This TCR was sampled from a man between 18 and 29 years old in good health. J is TRBJ2-7 and V is TRBV21-1; whether TRBD1, the table's D call, matches the DNA was not checked. TRBV21-1 is tagged as a pseudogene. Material: blood. In DNA form, the CDR3 reads TGTGCCAGCAGCATCCTGGGGGGCCAGATCTACGAGCAGTACTTC. It encodes CASSILGGQIYEQYF.